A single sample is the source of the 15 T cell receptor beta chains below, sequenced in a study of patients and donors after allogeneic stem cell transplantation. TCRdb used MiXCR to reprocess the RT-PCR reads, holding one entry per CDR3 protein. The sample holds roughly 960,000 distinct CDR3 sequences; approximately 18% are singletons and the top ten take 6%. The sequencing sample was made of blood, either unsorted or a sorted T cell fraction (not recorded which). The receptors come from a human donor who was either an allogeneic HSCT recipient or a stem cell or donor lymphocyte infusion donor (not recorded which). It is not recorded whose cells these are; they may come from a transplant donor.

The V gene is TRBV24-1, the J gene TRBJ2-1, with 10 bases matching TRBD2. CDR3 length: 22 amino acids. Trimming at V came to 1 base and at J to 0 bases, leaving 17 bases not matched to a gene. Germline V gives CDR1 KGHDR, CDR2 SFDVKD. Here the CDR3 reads CATSDFGFGASGGAFSYNEQFF. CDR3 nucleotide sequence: TGTGCCACCAGTGATTTTGGTTTCGGGGCTAGCGGGGGCGCCTTCTCCTACAATGAGCAGTTCTTC.

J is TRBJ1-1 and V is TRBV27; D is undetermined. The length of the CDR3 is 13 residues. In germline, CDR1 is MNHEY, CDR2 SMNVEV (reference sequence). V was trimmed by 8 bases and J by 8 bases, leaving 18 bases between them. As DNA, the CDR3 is TGTGCCAGCGGATCCCCCTGGGAAGCAGAAGCTTTCTTT. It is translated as CASGSPWEAEAFF.

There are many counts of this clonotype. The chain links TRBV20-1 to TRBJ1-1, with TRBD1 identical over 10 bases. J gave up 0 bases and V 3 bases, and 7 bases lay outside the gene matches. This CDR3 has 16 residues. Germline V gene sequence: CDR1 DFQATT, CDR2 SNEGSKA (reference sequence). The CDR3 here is CSASRDRGPLNTEAFF. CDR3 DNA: TGCAGTGCTAGCCGGGACAGGGGCCCGTTGAACACTGAAGCTTTCTTT.

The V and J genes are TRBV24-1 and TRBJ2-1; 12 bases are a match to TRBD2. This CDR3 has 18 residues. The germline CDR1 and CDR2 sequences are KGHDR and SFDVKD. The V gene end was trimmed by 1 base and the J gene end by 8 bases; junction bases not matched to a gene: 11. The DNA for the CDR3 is TGTGCCACCAGTGATTTCCTTAAGACTAGCGGGGGAGCGGATGAGCAGTTCTTC. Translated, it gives CATSDFLKTSGGADEQFF.

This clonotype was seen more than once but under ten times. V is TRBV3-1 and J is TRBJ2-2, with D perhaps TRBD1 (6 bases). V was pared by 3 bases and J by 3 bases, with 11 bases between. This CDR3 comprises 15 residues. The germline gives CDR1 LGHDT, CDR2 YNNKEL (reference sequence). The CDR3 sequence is CASSQGASYTGELFF. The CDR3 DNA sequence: TGTGCCAGCAGCCAGGGGGCCTCGTACACCGGGGAGCTGTTTTTT.

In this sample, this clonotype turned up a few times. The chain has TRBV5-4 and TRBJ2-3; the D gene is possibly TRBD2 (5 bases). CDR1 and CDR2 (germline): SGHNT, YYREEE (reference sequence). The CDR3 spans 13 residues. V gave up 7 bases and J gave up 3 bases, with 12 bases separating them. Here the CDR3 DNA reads TGTGCCAGCTCTGATTGGAGGACAGATACGCAGTATTTT. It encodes CASSDWRTDTQYF. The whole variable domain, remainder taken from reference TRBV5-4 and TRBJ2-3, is ETGVTQSPTHLIKTRGQQVTLRCSSQSGHNTVSWYQQALGQGPQFIFQYYREEENGRGNFPPRFSGLQFPNYSSELNVNALELDDSALYLCASSDWRTDTQYFGPGTRLTVL.

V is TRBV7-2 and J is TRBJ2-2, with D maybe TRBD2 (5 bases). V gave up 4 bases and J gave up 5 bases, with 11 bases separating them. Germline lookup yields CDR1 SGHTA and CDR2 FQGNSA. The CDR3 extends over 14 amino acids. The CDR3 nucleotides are TGTGCCAGCAGCTCCGACCCGGGAACCGGGGAGCTGTTTTTT. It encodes CASSSDPGTGELFF.

This CDR3 is CASSLGFSGRANEQFF. CDR3 nucleotide sequence: TGCGCCAGCAGCTTGGGATTTAGCGGGAGGGCGAATGAGCAGTTCTTC. This sequence joins TRBV5-1 and TRBJ2-1; 11 bases are a match to TRBD2. The trim removed 0 bases at V and 7 bases at J, leaving 6 bases unmatched. The CDR3 covers 16 residues. Germline CDR1 is SGHRS and CDR2 is YFSETQ.

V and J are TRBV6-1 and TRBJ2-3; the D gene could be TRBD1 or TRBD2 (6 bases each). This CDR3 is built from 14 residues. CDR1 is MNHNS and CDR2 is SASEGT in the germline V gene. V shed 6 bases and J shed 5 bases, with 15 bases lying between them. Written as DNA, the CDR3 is TGTGCCAGCAGCCCGAGGGGGGCGAAAGATACGCAGTATTTT. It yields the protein CASSPRGAKDTQYF.

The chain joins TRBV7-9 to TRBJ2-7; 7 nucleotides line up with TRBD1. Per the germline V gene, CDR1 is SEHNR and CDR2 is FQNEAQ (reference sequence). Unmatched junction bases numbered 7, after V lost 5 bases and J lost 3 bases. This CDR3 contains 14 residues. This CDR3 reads CASSPRDSHYEQYF. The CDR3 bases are TGTGCCAGCAGCCCCCGGGACAGCCACTACGAGCAGTACTTC.

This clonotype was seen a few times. CDR3 DNA sequence: TGCAGTGCTAGAACAGCCCTTAACACTGAAGCTTTCTTT. Protein: CSARTALNTEAFF. V is TRBV20-1 and J is TRBJ1-1, with unresolved D. The CDR3 is 13 amino acids. In germline, CDR1 is DFQATT, CDR2 SNEGSKA (reference sequence). The V end was cut by 2 bases, the J end by 2 bases, with 9 bases between.

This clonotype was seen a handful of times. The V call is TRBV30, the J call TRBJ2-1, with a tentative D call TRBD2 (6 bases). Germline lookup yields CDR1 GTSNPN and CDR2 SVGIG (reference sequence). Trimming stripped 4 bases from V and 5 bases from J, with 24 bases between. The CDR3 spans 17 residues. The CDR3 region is CAWTPIRGGMWDNEQFF. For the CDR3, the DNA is TGTGCCTGGACCCCTATTAGAGGAGGGATGTGGGACAATGAGCAGTTCTTC.

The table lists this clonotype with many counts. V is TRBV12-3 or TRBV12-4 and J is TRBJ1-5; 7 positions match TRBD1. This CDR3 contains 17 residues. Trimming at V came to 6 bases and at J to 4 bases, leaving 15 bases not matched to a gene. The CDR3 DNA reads TGTGCCAGCAGCCGCTCCCGACAGGGACTGAGGAATCAGCCCCAGCATTTT. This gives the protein CASSRSRQGLRNQPQHF.

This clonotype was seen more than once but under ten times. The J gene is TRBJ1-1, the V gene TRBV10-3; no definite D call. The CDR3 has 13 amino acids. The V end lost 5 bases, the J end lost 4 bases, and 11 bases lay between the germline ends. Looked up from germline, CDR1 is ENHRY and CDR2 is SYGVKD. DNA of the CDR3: TGTGCCATCAGTCTCGCGGTGGGCACTGAAGCTTTCTTT. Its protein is CAISLAVGTEAFF.

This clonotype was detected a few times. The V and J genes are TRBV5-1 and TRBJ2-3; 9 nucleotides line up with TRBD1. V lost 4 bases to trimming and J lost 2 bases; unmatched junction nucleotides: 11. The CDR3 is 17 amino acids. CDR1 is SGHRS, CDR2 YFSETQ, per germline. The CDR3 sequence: CASSGGTGTYNTDTQYF. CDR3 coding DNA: TGCGCCAGCAGCGGGGGGACAGGGACCTACAACACAGATACGCAGTATTTT.